The 20 T cell receptor beta chains below were found in one sample sequenced in a study of CDR3 diversity in severe acne. From the PCR reads, TCRdb called clonotypes with MiXCR, one entry per CDR3 protein. The sample holds approximately 77,000 distinct CDR3 sequences, approximately 49% seen once. The sequenced sample was blood. The receptors derive from a male donor with severe acne vulgaris.

In regard to this clonotype: A read error may explain this, as a much larger clone is one base away. This sequence joins TRBV10-3 and TRBJ1-1, with D possibly matching TRBD1 (5 bases). The germline gives CDR1 ENHRY, CDR2 SYGVKD. V lost 8 bases and J 1 base, leaving 11 bases between the germline ends. This CDR3 region has 13 residues. CDR3 sequence reads: CAILRQKNTEAFF. The CDR3 coding sequence is TGTGCCATCCTGCGACAGAAGAACACTGAAGCTTTCTTT.

The J gene is TRBJ2-2, the V gene TRBV7-2; 12 bases are shared with TRBD2. Trimming removed 5 bases from V and 7 bases from J; junction bases left unmatched: 11. CDR1 SGHTA and CDR2 FQGNSA come from the germline V gene. The CDR3 spans 17 residues. The DNA for the CDR3 is TGTGCCAGCAGCATCATAGGACTAGCGGGACATTTCGGGGAGCTGTTTTTT. Amino acids: CASSIIGLAGHFGELFF.

The sample holds many counts of this clonotype. The V and J genes are TRBV20-1 and TRBJ2-2; D is perhaps TRBD1 (6 bases). With 0 bases removed from V and 5 bases from J, the gap between germline ends came to 10 bases. Germline V lookup: CDR1 DFQATT, CDR2 SNEGSKA (reference sequence). The CDR3 spans 14 residues. The CDR3 here is CSARDPTGTGELFF. The DNA of the CDR3 is TGCAGTGCTAGAGACCCGACAGGTACCGGGGAGCTGTTTTTT.

Of note for this clonotype: Since a much larger clone is just one base distant, this may be a read error. The chain links TRBV20-1 to TRBJ1-1; possibly TRBD1 for D (5 bases). The CDR3 runs 13 residues. Germline V gene lookup returns CDR1 DFQATT and CDR2 SNEGSKA (reference sequence). Trimming cost V 6 bases and J 5 bases, with 16 bases left between them. CDR3 DNA sequence: TGCAGTGCAATGGGGGGAAAACGGACTGAAGCTTTCTTT. Translating gives CSAMGGKRTEAFF.

On this clonotype: Lacking the conserved final phenylalanine or tryptophan, this CDR3 likely reflects a read error. The rearrangement uses TRBV5-4 and TRBJ2-5; a weak D match, TRBD1 (6 bases). The V end was cut by 3 bases, the J end by 4 bases, with 16 bases between. The CDR3 loop spans 15 amino acids. Looked up from germline, CDR1 is SGHNT and CDR2 is YYREEE (reference sequence). CDR3 in amino acids: CASSSRQALRETQYL. The DNA for the CDR3 is TGTGCCAGCAGCTCCAGACAGGCCCTAAGAGAGACCCAGTACCTC.

Sample share makes this clonotype medium-sized. The J gene is TRBJ2-5, the V gene TRBV7-2, with D hard to call. The CDR3 is 12 amino acids. The V gene's germline CDR1 is SGHTA and CDR2 FQGNSA. V lost 4 bases and J lost 2, with 5 bases in between. As DNA, the CDR3 is TGTGCCAGCAGCTGGGGACAAGAGACCCAGTACTTC. The encoded protein is CASSWGQETQYF. The whole variable domain, remainder taken from reference TRBV7-2 and TRBJ2-5, is GAGVSQSPSNKVTEKGKDVELRCDPISGHTALYWYRQSLGQGLEFLIYFQGNSAPDKSGLPSDRFSAERTGGSVSTLTIQRTQQEDSAVYLCASSWGQETQYFGPGTRLLVL.

This clonotype appeared once. The junction shows a germline mismatch at one end, possibly a read error. V gene TRBV7-3 combines with J gene TRBJ2-7; maybe TRBD1 (5 bases). Germline-derived CDR1 and CDR2 are SGHTA and FQGTGA. CDR3 size: 14 residues. In DNA form, the CDR3 reads TGTGCCAGCAGCTTAATGGGGCAGGGCTACGAGCGGTACTTC. This codes for CASSLMGQGYERYF.

The gene calls are TRBV6-1 and TRBJ1-5, with 8 bases fitting TRBD1. Germline CDR1 and CDR2: MNHNS and SASEGT. The CDR3 runs to 15 residues. The J segment lost 4 bases and the V segment lost 5 bases, leaving 7 bases of the junction unmatched. In nucleotides, the CDR3 is TGTGCCAGCAGTAAGACAGGGGACCCTAATCAGCCCCAGCATTTT. Translating it yields CASSKTGDPNQPQHF.

This clonotype has at least ten counts. The junction and the germline gene differ at one end; a read error may be behind it. This sequence joins TRBV7-7 and TRBJ2-5; 16 nucleotides line up with TRBD2. This CDR3 has 16 residues. CDR1 SSHAT and CDR2 FNYEAQ come from the germline V gene (reference sequence). Here the CDR3 DNA reads TGTGCTAGCAGCCCGGGACTAGCGGGGGGGCGGGAGACCCAGTACTTC. This sequence encodes CASSPGLAGGRETQYF.

This clonotype was seen ten or more times. The rearrangement uses TRBV19 and TRBJ2-1, with unresolved D. V was clipped by 7 bases and J by 0 bases, with 7 bases between them. CDR1 LNHDA and CDR2 SQIVND come from the germline V gene (reference sequence). The CDR3 consists of 13 residues. CDR3 residues: CASKVDSYNEQFF. Written as DNA, the CDR3 is TGTGCCAGTAAGGTCGACTCCTACAATGAGCAGTTCTTC.

Turning to this clonotype: A clone one base away is much larger, so this may be a read error. V and J are TRBV7-8 and TRBJ1-3; D is uncertain. CDR3 length equals 11 residues. Germline loops: CDR1 SGHVS, CDR2 FQNEAQ. The CDR3 DNA is TGTGCCAGCAGTTCAAGCAACACCACATATTTT. Its protein product is CASSSSNTTYF.

This clonotype was seen only a few times. The chain is built from TRBV29-1 and TRBJ1-1; D is possibly TRBD1 (6 bases). This CDR3 comprises 13 residues. Trimming took off 4 bases at V and 4 bases at J, with 13 bases between the two ends. Germline V gene sequence: CDR1 SQVTM, CDR2 ANQGSEA. The CDR3 bases are TGCAGCGTTGTGTTGGGGGCGGGCACTGAAGCTTTCTTT. It specifies CSVVLGAGTEAFF.

This clonotype was counted a few times. The chain couples TRBV6-2 or TRBV6-3 to TRBJ1-6, with 9 bases matching TRBD1. The CDR3 runs 14 residues. J was trimmed by 7 bases and V by 6 bases; bases with no gene match: 4. Germline loops: CDR1 MNHEY, CDR2 SVGEGT. DNA for the CDR3: TGTGCCAGCAGACCGGACAGGGGAAATTCACCCCTCCACTTT. As protein: CASRPDRGNSPLHF.

V gene TRBV6-5 combines with J gene TRBJ2-1, with 8 positions matching TRBD2. CDR1 MNHEY and CDR2 SVGAGI come from the germline V gene. The CDR3 has 15 amino acids. V shed 6 bases, J shed 2 bases, and the junction held 6 bases outside the gene matches. CDR3 residues: CASRTTSGTYNEQFF. In DNA form, the CDR3 reads TGTGCCAGCAGAACCACTAGCGGTACCTACAATGAGCAGTTCTTC.

This clonotype showed up just once. One end of the junction fails to match germline, which may point to a read error. The chain uses TRBV5-1 and TRBJ1-1; D unclear. CDR3 length: 14 amino acids. Germline CDR1 SGHRS, CDR2 YFSETQ. The CDR3 DNA sequence: TGCGCCAGCAGCTTACAACGGGCCGATACTGAAGCCTTCTTT. Amino acids: CASSLQRADTEAFF.

The chain links TRBV30 to TRBJ1-5; D is possibly TRBD1 (5 bases). Germline V gives CDR1 GTSNPN, CDR2 SVGIG (reference sequence). This CDR3 contains 13 residues. The V end was cut by 0 bases, the J end by 6 bases, with 9 bases between. CDR3 sequence reads: CAWSVQDIQPQHF. The CDR3 DNA reads TGTGCCTGGAGTGTACAGGACATTCAGCCCCAGCATTTT.

As regards this clonotype: At one end the junction does not follow the germline gene, possibly because of a read error. The chain uses TRBV5-1 and TRBJ1-3, with D tentatively TRBD1 (6 bases). Germline loops: CDR1 SGHRS, CDR2 YFSETQ. The CDR3 contains 18 residues. CDR3 protein: CAGSPDPGQLYSGNTIYF. The CDR3 DNA reads TGCGCCGGCAGCCCGGATCCAGGACAGCTTTACTCTGGAAACACCATATATTTT.

Comment on this clonotype: It may be a read error: a sequence one base away is much more abundant. The rearrangement uses TRBV29-1 and TRBJ2-7, with D perhaps being TRBD1 or TRBD2 (6 bases each). The germline CDR1 and CDR2 sequences are SQVTM and ANQGSEA. The CDR3 is 12 residues long. This CDR3 reads CSVVRGEYGQYF. CDR3 coding DNA: TGCAGCGTTGTAAGGGGGGAATACGGGCAGTACTTC.

This rearrangement joins TRBV10-3 to TRBJ2-7; no firm D call. The CDR3 consists of 14 residues. CDR1 and CDR2 (germline): ENHRY, SYGVKD. V dropped 6 bases and J dropped 5 bases, with 17 bases sitting between them. In DNA, the CDR3 is TGTGCCATCAGAGTTGCCTGCAGCCTCGACGAGCAGTACTTC. Its translation is CAIRVACSLDEQYF.

This clonotype has a handful of counts. The J gene is TRBJ2-1, the V gene TRBV7-9; TRBD2 agrees at 7 bases. CDR1 and CDR2 from the germline V gene are SEHNR and FQNEAQ (reference sequence). V shed 6 bases and J 4 bases; nucleotides not matched to a gene: 18. The CDR3 runs to 18 residues. The CDR3 bases are TGTGCCAGCAGACATAGGGTCGGATCAGCGGGACCTTACAATGAGCAGTTCTTC. It encodes CASRHRVGSAGPYNEQFF. The variable domain in full, with the rest retrieved from reference TRBV7-9 and TRBJ2-1, is DTGVSQNPRHKITKRGQNVTFRCDPISEHNRLYWYRQTLGQGPEFLTYFQNEAQLEKSRLLSDRFSAERPKGSFSTLEIQRTEQGDSAMYLCASRHRVGSAGPYNEQFFGPGTRLTVL.